Shown below are 3 T cell receptor beta chains from a single sample sequenced in a study of blood T cell repertoires in COVID-19. Profiling relied on immunoSEQ multiplex PCR, and the TCRdb table lists in-frame clones only, not all of them. The sample shows around 250,000 clones, over 80% of them seen only once. The source material was peripheral blood. Every receptor here comes from a man younger than 40 who had recovered from COVID-19.

This clone was observed a handful of times. The chain links TRBV6-4 to TRBJ2-5, with 12 bases lining up with TRBD2. This CDR3 has 15 residues. After removal of 4 bases from V and 5 bases from J, the junction contained 5 bases not matched to a gene. CDR1 is MRHNA, CDR2 SNTAGT, per germline. This CDR3 is CASSASGGASETQYF. As DNA, the CDR3 is TGTGCCAGCAGTGCTAGCGGGGGGGCCTCGGAGACCCAGTACTTC.

The genes are TRBV9 and TRBJ1-5; possible D gene TRBD1, 6 bases. The CDR3 has 16 amino acids. In germline, CDR1 is SGDLS, CDR2 YYNGEE. Trimming took off 0 bases at V and 1 base at J, with 11 bases between the two ends. The DNA for the CDR3 is TGTGCCAGCAGCGTAGGAGTTGGACAGAGCAATCAGCCCCAGCATTTT. Translation gives CASSVGVGQSNQPQHF. Drawing the rest from reference TRBV9 and TRBJ1-5, the complete variable domain is DSGVTQTPKHLITATGQRVTLRCSPRSGDLSVYWYQQSLDQGLQFLIQYYNGEERAKGNILERFSAQQFPDLHSELNLSSLELGDSALYFCASSVGVGQSNQPQHFGDGTRLSIL.

This clone was seen only once. The chain employs TRBV5-6 and TRBJ2-4, with D maybe TRBD2 (7 bases). V was trimmed by 4 bases and J by 5 bases, leaving 19 bases between them. Germline CDR1 is SGHDT and CDR2 is YYEEEE. The CDR3 is made up of 16 amino acids. Here the CDR3 DNA reads TGTGCCAGCAGCCAACACCCGGGGGGCATCCAAAACATTCAGTACTTC. This translates into CASSQHPGGIQNIQYF.